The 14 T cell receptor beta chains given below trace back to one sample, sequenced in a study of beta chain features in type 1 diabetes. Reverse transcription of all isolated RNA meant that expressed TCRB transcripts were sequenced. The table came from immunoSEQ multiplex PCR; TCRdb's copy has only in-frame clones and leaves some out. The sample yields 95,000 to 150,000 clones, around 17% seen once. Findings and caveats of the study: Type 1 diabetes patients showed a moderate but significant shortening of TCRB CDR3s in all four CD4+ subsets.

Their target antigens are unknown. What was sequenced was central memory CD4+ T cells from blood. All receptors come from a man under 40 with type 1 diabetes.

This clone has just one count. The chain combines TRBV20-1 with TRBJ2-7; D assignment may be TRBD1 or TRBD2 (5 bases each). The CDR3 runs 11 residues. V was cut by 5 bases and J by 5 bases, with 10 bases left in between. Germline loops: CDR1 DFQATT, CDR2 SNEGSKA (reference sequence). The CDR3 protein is CSAAQGDEQYF. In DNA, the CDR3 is TGCAGTGCTGCCCAGGGAGACGAGCAGTACTTC.

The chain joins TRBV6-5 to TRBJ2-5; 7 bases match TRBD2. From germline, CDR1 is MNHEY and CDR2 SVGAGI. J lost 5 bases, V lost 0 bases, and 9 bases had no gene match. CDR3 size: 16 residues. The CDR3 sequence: CASSYSRFGGMETQYF. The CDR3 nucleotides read TGTGCCAGCAGTTACTCGAGATTCGGGGGGATGGAGACCCAGTACTTC.

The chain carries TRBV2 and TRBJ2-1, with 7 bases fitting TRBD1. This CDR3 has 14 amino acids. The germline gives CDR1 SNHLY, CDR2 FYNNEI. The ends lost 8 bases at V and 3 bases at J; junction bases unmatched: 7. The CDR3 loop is CASEWAGGYNEQFF. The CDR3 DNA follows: TGTGCCAGCGAATGGGCAGGGGGCTACAATGAGCAGTTCTTC.

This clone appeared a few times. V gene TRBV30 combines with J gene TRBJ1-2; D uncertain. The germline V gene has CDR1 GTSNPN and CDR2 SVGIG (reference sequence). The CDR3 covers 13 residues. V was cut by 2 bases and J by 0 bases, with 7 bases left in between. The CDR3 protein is CAWSSRANYGYTF. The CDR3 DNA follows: TGTGCCTGGAGTTCTAGGGCTAACTATGGCTACACCTTC.

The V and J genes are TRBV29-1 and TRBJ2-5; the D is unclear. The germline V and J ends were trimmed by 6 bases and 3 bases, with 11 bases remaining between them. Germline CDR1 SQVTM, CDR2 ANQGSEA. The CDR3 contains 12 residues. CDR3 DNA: TGCAGCGTCGCACGGAACGAAGAGACCCAGTACTTC. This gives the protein CSVARNEETQYF.

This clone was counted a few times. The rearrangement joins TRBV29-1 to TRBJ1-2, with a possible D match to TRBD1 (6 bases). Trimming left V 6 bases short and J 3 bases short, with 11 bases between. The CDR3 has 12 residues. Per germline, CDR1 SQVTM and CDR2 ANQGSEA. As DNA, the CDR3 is TGCAGCGTGACACAGGGAGACTATGGCTACACCTTC. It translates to CSVTQGDYGYTF.

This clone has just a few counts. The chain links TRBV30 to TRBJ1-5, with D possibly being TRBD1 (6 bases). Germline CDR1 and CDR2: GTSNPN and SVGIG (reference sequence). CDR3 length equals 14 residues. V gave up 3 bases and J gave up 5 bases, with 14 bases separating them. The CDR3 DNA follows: TGTGCCTGGAGCCTTGGACAGCCGGATCAGCCCCAGCATTTT. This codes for CAWSLGQPDQPQHF.

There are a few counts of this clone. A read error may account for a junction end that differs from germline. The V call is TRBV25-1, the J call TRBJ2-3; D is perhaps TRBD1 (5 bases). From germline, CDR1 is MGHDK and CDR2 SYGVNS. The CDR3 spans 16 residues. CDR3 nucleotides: TGTGCCAGCAGCAAAAGACAGTCAAAGGACACAGTTACGCAGTATTTT. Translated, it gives CASSKRQSKDTVTQYF.

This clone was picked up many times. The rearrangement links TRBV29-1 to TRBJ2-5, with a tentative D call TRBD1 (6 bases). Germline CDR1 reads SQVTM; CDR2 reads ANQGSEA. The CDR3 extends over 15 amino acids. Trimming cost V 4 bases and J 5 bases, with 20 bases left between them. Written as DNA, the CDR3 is TGCAGCGTTGCTGGGGGCGGAGTGTCTAGGGAGACCCAGTACTTC. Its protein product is CSVAGGGVSRETQYF. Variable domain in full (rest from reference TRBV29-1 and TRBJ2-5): SAVISQKPSRDICQRGTSLTIQCQVDSQVTMMFWYRQQPGQSLTLIATANQGSEATYESGFVIDKFPISRPNLTFSTLTVSNMSPEDSSIYLCSVAGGGVSRETQYFGPGTRLLVL.

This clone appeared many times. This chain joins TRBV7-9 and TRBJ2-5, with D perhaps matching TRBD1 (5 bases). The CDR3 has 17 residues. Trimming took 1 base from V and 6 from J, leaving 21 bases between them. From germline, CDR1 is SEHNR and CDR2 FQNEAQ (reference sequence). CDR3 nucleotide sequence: TGTGCCAGCAGCTTAGGCGCTGGGGCAGGGAATTCGAAGACCCAGTACTTC. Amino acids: CASSLGAGAGNSKTQYF. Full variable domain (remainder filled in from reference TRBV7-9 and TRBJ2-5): DTGVSQNPRHKITKRGQNVTFRCDPISEHNRLYWYRQTLGQGPEFLTYFQNEAQLEKSRLLSDRFSAERPKGSFSTLEIQRTEQGDSAMYLCASSLGAGAGNSKTQYFGPGTRLLVL.

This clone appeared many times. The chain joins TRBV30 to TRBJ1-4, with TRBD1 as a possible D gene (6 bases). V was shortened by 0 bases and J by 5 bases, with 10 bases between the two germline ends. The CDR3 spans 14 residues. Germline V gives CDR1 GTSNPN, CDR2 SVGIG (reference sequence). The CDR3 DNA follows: TGTGCCTGGAGTGTCGGAGGGACAAATGAAAAACTGTTTTTT. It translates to CAWSVGGTNEKLFF.

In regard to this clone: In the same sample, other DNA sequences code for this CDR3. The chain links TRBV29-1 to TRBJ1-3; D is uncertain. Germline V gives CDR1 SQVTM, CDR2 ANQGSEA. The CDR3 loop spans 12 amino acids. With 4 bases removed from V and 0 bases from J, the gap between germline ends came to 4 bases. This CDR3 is CSVGSSGNTIYF. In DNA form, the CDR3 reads TGCAGCGTTGGTAGCTCTGGAAACACCATATATTTT.

CDR3 in amino acids: CASSSVRGQGFYEQYF. In DNA form, the CDR3 reads TGTGCCAGCAGTTCCGTTAGGGGACAGGGGTTCTACGAGCAGTACTTC. The V gene is TRBV28, the J gene TRBJ2-7; 10 nucleotides align to TRBD1. The CDR3 has 16 amino acids. The germline V gene encodes CDR1 MDHEN and CDR2 SYDVKM. Trimming cost V 4 bases and J 3 bases; bases outside gene matches: 9.

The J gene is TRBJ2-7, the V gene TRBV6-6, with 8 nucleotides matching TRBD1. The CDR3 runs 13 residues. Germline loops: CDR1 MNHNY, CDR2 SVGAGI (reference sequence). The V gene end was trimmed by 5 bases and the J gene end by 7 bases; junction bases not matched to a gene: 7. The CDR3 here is CASSVRGHREQYF. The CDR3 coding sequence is TGTGCCAGCAGTGTCAGGGGGCACAGGGAGCAGTACTTC.